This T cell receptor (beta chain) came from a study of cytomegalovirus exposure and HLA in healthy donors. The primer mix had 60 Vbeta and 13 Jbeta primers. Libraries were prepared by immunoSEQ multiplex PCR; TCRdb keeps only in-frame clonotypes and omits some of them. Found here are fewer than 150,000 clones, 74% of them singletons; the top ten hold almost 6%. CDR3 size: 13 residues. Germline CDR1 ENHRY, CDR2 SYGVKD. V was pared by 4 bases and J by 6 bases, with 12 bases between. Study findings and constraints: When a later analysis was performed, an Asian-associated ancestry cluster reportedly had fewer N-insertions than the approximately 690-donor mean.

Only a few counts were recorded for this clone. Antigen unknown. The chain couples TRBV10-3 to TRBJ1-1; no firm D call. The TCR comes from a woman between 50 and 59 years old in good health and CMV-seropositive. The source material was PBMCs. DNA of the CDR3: TGTGCCATCAGTGCCAACAGTTTGGCTGAAGCTTTCTTT. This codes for CAISANSLAEAFF.